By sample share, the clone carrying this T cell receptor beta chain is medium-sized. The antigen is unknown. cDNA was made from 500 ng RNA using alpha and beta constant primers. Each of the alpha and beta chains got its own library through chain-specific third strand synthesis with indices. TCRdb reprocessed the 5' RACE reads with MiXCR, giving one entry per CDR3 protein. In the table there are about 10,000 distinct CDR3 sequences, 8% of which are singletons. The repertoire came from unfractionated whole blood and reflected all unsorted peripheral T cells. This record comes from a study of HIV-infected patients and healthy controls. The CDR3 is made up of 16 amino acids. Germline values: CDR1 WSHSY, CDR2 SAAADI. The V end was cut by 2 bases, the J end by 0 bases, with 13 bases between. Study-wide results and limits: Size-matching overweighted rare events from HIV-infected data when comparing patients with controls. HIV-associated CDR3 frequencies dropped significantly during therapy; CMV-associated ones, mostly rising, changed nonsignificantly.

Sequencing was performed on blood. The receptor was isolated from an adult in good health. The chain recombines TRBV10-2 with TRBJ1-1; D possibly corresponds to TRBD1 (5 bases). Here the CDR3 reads CASSEAGWDLNTEAFF. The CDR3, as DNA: TGCGCCAGCAGTGAGGCAGGGTGGGACTTGAACACTGAAGCTTTCTTT.